These T cell receptor beta chains were read from a single sample in a study of T cell responses to AZD1222 COVID-19 vaccine. The repertoire was sequenced with immunoSEQ multiplex PCR; TCRdb's copy has only in-frame clones and lacks some. The sample records some 140,000 clones, about 90% being singletons. The sample in question was peripheral blood, obtained on day 0 of AZD1222 vaccination. The origin of the receptors is an adult in good health. Each CDR3 is given with its conserved first and last residue. Fields, in order: J gene, V gene, D gene, CDR3 DNA, CDR3 protein. D genes are given only for firm matches.

>TRBJ1-4|TRBV19|.
TGTGCCAGTAGTATGACCGCAACTAATGAAAAACTGTTTTTT
CASSMTATNEKLFF
>TRBJ2-3|TRBV7-8|.
TGTGCCAGCAGCTCGTTAGGTCTTACAGGAGATACGCAGTATTTT
CASSSLGLTGDTQYF
>TRBJ1-2|TRBV25-1|.
TGTGCCAGCAGTGGAGGCCGTCCTAACTATGGCTACACCTTC
CASSGGRPNYGYTF
>TRBJ2-5|TRBV3-1/TRBV3-2|TRBD2
TGTGCCAGCAGCCCGACTAGCGGGAGGGGAGAGACCCAGTACTTC
CASSPTSGRGETQYF
>TRBJ2-2|TRBV4-3|TRBD1
TGCGCCAGCAGCTTCGGGACAGGGTTCTCCGGGGAGCTGTTTTTT
CASSFGTGFSGELFF
>TRBJ2-1|TRBV27|TRBD2
TGTGCCAGCAGTTTAGTGGCGGGGGGAGGGGTTAATGAGCAGTTCTTC
CASSLVAGGGVNEQFF
>TRBJ2-7|TRBV30|TRBD1
TGTGCCTGGAGTGTTTTCGGGACAGGGTCCTACGAGCAGTACTTC
CAWSVFGTGSYEQYF
>TRBJ2-3|TRBV11-2|TRBD2
TGTGCCAGCAGCTTCACTAGCGCAGATACGCAGTATTTT
CASSFTSADTQYF
>TRBJ2-1|TRBV4-3|.
TGCGCCAGCAGCAAGAGCGGATCTTCCTACAATGAGCAGTTCTTC
CASSKSGSSYNEQFF
>TRBJ1-1|TRBV28|.
TGTGCCAGCAGTTTAGGGGACCGGGTGAACACTGAAGCTTTCTTT
CASSLGDRVNTEAFF
>TRBJ2-7|TRBV14|TRBD1
TGTGCCAGCAGCCAAGACGGGACAGGGTTCTACGAGCAGTACTTC
CASSQDGTGFYEQYF
>TRBJ1-5|TRBV6-5|.
TGTGCCAGCAGTTACCGGGAGAGAAGTCAGCCCCAGCATTTT
CASSYRERSQPQHF
>TRBJ1-4|TRBV4-2|.
TGTGCCAGCAGCCAAGAAGGACAGCCCAATGAAAAACTGTTTTTT
CASSQEGQPNEKLFF
>TRBJ1-1|TRBV10-3|.
TGTGCCATCAGTGACTCGCTGAGGGTCACTGAAGCTTTCTTT
CAISDSLRVTEAFF
>TRBJ2-7|TRBV4-3|TRBD1
TGCGCCAGCAGCCAAGAGAGTTGGCGGTCAGGGGGCGGCGAGCAGTACTTC
CASSQESWRSGGGEQYF
>TRBJ1-2|TRBV28|.
TGTGCCAGCAAAACGCAGAACAAATATGGCTACACCTTC
CASKTQNKYGYTF
>TRBJ2-1|TRBV25-1|TRBD2
TGTGCCAGCAGTGGTTCGGGGGTCGGGAGGAAGCAGTTCTTC
CASSGSGVGRKQFF
>TRBJ2-7|TRBV19|.
TGTGCCAGCAGCAAGGGAACTGGGAACTACGAGCAGTACTTC
CASSKGTGNYEQYF
>TRBJ1-1|TRBV30|.
TGTGCCTCAGCATGGTTTAACGAAGCTTTCTTT
CASAWFNEAFF
>TRBJ2-7|TRBV14|.
TGTGCCAGCAGCCCCTGGACGGGAAGCTCCTACGAGCAGTACTTC
CASSPWTGSSYEQYF